The rows below give T cell receptor beta chains drawn from one sample of a study of T-cell memory formation after mild COVID-19. TCRdb called the 5' RACE reads again in MiXCR, with one record for every CDR3 protein. Here the sample spans about 190,000 distinct CDR3 sequences, 18% being singletons. Material: PBMCs or a T cell subset sorted from them (not recorded which). The receptors come from an adult woman who had mild COVID-19 (a few samples of this study predate the infection). Cell type and time point are not known. Each CDR3 is given without its conserved first and last residue.

TRBV15	TRBJ2-6	ATSTRNSGANVLT
TRBV24-1	TRBJ2-5	ATSIPGGPQETQY
TRBV12-3/TRBV12-4	TRBJ2-6	ASSRDANSGANVLT
TRBV29-1	TRBJ2-5	SVRRWTAEETQY
TRBV5-1	TRBJ2-2	ASSLDTGELF
TRBV6-6	TRBJ1-1	ASSWGTANTEAF
TRBV20-1	TRBJ2-3	SARVGTSSTDTQY
TRBV15	TRBJ1-2	ATSRDRSIPNYGYT
TRBV7-2	TRBJ2-1	ASSSRQVAEQF
TRBV5-1	TRBJ1-1	ASRAGGRVSTEAF
TRBV4-1	TRBJ2-2	ASSQERGRVTGELF
TRBV4-2	TRBJ2-5	ASSHGKGGEETQY
TRBV4-1	TRBJ2-7	ASSQILAAEPYEQY
TRBV6-5	TRBJ1-2	ASRATEYYGYT
TRBV10-3	TRBJ1-2	AISGTGNYGYT
TRBV2	TRBJ1-4	ASRKGQRNEKLF
TRBV7-2	TRBJ2-1	ASSLRRDPYNEQF
TRBV20-1	TRBJ1-6	SALPGQRNSPLH
TRBV23-1	TRBJ2-7	ASSPSRWNKYEQY
TRBV7-2	TRBJ2-2	ASSTGESGELF
TRBV9	TRBJ2-7	ASSVRQGYEQY
TRBV5-1	TRBJ1-1	ASSPGTGGKVEAF
TRBV9	TRBJ2-5	ASSVEASLETQY
TRBV19	TRBJ2-1	ASRLEGTSLRNEQV
TRBV5-8	TRBJ1-1	ASSLERWMNTEAF
TRBV6-5	TRBJ2-7	ASSDGQGNYEQY
TRBV20-1	TRBJ2-3	SPLAGGSTDTQY
TRBV5-1	TRBJ2-3	ASSFRDGTDTQY
TRBV24-1	TRBJ2-3	ATSRHISTDTQY
TRBV2	TRBJ2-7	ASTDGESYEQY
TRBV5-1	TRBJ2-5	ASGVETQY
TRBV27	TRBJ2-3	ASSRDRVIDTQY
TRBV5-1	TRBJ2-7	ASSLVAGTEQY
TRBV11-3	TRBJ2-1	ASSLGGDRGYNEQF
TRBV4-1	TRBJ1-2	ASSQPPWQGGGYT
TRBV5-1	TRBJ1-1	ASSLLQGTTEAF
TRBV5-1	TRBJ2-5	ASSLEVRETQY
TRBV5-1	TRBJ1-2	ASTLFQGDTNYGYT
TRBV19	TRBJ2-7	ASSISTGQTRFYEQY
TRBV29-1	TRBJ2-7	SVVSRGRNEQY
TRBV12-3/TRBV12-4	TRBJ2-3	ASSHRVSSTDTQY
TRBV7-9	TRBJ2-1	ASSFTGGSSYNEQF
TRBV25-1	TRBJ2-1	ASSDRVAGKDNEQF
TRBV5-1	TRBJ1-2	ASSTLGTDYGYT
TRBV3-1	TRBJ2-2	ASSQRTGKAGELF